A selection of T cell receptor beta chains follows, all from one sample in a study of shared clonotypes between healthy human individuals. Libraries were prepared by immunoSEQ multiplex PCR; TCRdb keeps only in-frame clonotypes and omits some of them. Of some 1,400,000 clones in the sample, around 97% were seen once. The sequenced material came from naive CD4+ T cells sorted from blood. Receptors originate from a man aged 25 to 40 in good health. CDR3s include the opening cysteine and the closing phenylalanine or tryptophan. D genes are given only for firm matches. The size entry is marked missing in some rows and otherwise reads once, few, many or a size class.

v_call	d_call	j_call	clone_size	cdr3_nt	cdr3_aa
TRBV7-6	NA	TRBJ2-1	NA	TGTGCCAGCAGCTTAGGTTGGGCGGGCAATGAGCAGTTCTTC	CASSLGWAGNEQFF
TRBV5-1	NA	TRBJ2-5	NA	TGCGCCAGCAGCCTGAAGAGCTACCAAGAGACCCAGTACTTC	CASSLKSYQETQYF
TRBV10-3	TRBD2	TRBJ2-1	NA	TGTGCCATCAGGGGGACTAGCGGGAGGACCTACAATGAGCAGTTCTTC	CAIRGTSGRTYNEQFF
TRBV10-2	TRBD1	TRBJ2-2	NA	TGCGCCAGCAGTGAGTCGACTCTTGGGCAGGGGGCCATCGGGGAGCTGTTTTTT	CASSESTLGQGAIGELFF
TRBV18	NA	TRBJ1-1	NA	TGTGCCAGCTCACCATCTGACAGAGACACTGAAGCTTTCTTT	CASSPSDRDTEAFF
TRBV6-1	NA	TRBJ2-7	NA	TGTGCCAGCCAGCGGGACATCCACTACGAGCAGTACTTC	CASQRDIHYEQYF
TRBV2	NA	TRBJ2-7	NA	TGTGCCAGCACTAGGCGTTCCTACGAGCAGTACTTC	CASTRRSYEQYF
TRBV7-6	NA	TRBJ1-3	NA	TGTGCCAGCAGCCGGCCCTCAGGAGGAAACACCATATATTTT	CASSRPSGGNTIYF
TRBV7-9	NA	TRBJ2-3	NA	TGTGCCAGCAGCAAAAGACGGGTGTCTAGCACAGATACGCAGTATTTT	CASSKRRVSSTDTQYF
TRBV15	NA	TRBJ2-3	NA	TGTGCCACCAGCAGAGTAGGGCGGCCAGATACGCAGTATTTT	CATSRVGRPDTQYF
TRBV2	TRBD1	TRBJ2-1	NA	TGTGCCAGCAGGACAGGGAACTACAATGAGCAGTTCTTC	CASRTGNYNEQFF
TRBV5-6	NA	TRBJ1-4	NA	TGTGCCAGCAGCTTTCCCGCAGGGAGTGGGGGTGAAAAACTGTTTTTT	CASSFPAGSGGEKLFF
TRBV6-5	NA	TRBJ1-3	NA	TGTGCCAGCAGCCTGGCAGGGGCTGGAAACACCATATATTTT	CASSLAGAGNTIYF
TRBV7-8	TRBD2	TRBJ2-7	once	TGTGCCAGCAGCTTACTCTTGCGGGAGCGTCCCTACGAGCAGTACTTC	CASSLLLRERPYEQYF
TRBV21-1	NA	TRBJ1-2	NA	TGTGCCAGCAGCAAAACTTCGATCTATCGCCCGGGCTACACCTTC	CASSKTSIYRPGYTF
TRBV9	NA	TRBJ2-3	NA	TGTGCCAGCAGCGGAGTCGAGGCAGCTAGCACAGATACGCAGTATTTT	CASSGVEAASTDTQYF
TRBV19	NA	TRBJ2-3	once	TGTGCCAGTAGTGGGGGGACAACCGCAGATACGCAGTATTTT	CASSGGTTADTQYF
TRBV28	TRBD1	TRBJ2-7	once	TGTGCCAGCAGTGACGGGACAGATCGCTCCTACGAGCAGTACTTC	CASSDGTDRSYEQYF
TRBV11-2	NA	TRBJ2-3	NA	TGTGCCAGCAGCTCCGGAGAGTACGCATATACGCAGTATTTT	CASSSGEYAYTQYF
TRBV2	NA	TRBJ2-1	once	TGTGCCAGCAGCCACGAGTTACCCTCCTACAATGAGCAGTTCTTC	CASSHELPSYNEQFF
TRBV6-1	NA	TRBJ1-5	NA	TGTGCCAGCAGTGAAGCGCAGGGAAGGAGCCCCCAGCATTTT	CASSEAQGRSPQHF
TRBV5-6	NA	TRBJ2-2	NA	TGTGCCAGCAGCTTGGCGTGGGGTCGAAACACCGGGGAGCTGTTTTTT	CASSLAWGRNTGELFF
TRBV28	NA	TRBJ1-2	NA	TGTGCCAGCAGTTCTCCCCTGCGGGGCTACACCTTC	CASSSPLRGYTF
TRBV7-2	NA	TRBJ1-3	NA	TGTGCCAGCAGCCCGCTAAGCTCTGGAAACACCATATATTTT	CASSPLSSGNTIYF
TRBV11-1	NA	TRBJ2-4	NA	TGTGCCAGCAGCTTAGCGGCATTCTCACAAGGGGCCAAAAACATTCAGTACTTC	CASSLAAFSQGAKNIQYF
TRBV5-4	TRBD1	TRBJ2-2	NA	TGTGCCAGCAGCCTGGGACAGGGGGGCACCGGGGAGCTGTTTTTT	CASSLGQGGTGELFF
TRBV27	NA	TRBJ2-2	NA	TGTGCCAGCAGTTCTGTGAACACCGGGGAGCTGTTTTTT	CASSSVNTGELFF
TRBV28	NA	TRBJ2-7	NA	TGTGCCAGCAGCTCGGGGCCCCCGGGAGAGCAGTACTTC	CASSSGPPGEQYF
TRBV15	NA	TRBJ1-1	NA	TGTGCCACCAGCAGATCGGAAATCGGGCAAGCTTTCTTT	CATSRSEIGQAFF
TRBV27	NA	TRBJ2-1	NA	TGTGCCAGCTCACCACCCTACAATGAGCAGTTCTTC	CASSPPYNEQFF
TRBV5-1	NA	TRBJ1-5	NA	TGCGCCAGCAGCTTGGGGGGCGGGAATCAGCCCCAGCATTTT	CASSLGGGNQPQHF
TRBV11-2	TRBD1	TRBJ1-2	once	TGTGCCAGCAGCCTCCGACAGGGGCCGAGCTACACCTTC	CASSLRQGPSYTF
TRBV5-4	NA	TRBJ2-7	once	TGTGCCAGCAGCTTGGCTTTCGGGGTTTCATCGTACGAGCAGTACTTC	CASSLAFGVSSYEQYF
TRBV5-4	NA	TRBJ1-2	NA	TGTGCCAGCAGCCCCGAGGCCGGGTTGGGTCTCAGTGGTGGCTACACCTTC	CASSPEAGLGLSGGYTF
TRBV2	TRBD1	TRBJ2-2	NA	TGTGCCAGCAGCGCCGGGCAGGGGGCGTACACCGGGGAGCTGTTTTTT	CASSAGQGAYTGELFF
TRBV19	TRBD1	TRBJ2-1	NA	TGTGCCAGTAGTACCAGACAGGGGATGGGTGAGCAGTTCTTC	CASSTRQGMGEQFF
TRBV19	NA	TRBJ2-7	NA	TGTGCCAGTAGTATTGGTGAGGGCTCCTACGAGCAGTACTTC	CASSIGEGSYEQYF
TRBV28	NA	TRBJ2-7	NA	TGTGCCAGCAGTTACTCATCAGGAGGCAGTCGTCACGAGCAGTACTTC	CASSYSSGGSRHEQYF
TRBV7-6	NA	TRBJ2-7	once	TGTGCCAGCAGCTCCGGGATTCCCAATTCCTACGAGCAGTACTTC	CASSSGIPNSYEQYF
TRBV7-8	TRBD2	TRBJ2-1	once	TGTGCCAGCAGCCCCCGGGAGGCGCGGGGGGAGCAGTTCTTC	CASSPREARGEQFF
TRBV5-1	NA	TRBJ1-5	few	TGCGCCAGCAGCCCCACAGGGACGGGGAGTCAGCCCCAGCATTTT	CASSPTGTGSQPQHF
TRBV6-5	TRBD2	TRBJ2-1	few	TGTGCCAGCAGTTACCGACTAGCGGGTTACAATGAGCAGTTCTTC	CASSYRLAGYNEQFF
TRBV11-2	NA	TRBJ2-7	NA	TGTGCCAGCAGCTCCCCTTTACAGGGTACTGCCAACGAGCAGTACTTC	CASSSPLQGTANEQYF
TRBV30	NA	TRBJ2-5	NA	TGTGCCTGGAGTGCAACAGGGAGCATCCAAGAGACCCAGTACTTC	CAWSATGSIQETQYF
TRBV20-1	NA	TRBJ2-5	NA	TGCAGCTGCTCCGGAGAAGAGACCCAGTACTTC	CSCSGEETQYF
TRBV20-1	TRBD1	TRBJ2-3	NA	TGCAGTGCTTCCACAGGGGTTACGCAGTATTTT	CSASTGVTQYF
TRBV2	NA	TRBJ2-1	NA	TGTGCCAGCAGTTCTGTATACAATGAGCAGTTCTTC	CASSSVYNEQFF
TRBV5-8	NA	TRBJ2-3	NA	TGTGCCAGCAGCTTGGGCAGCGCAAGGGGGGATACGCAGTATTTT	CASSLGSARGDTQYF
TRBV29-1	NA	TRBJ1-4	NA	TGCAGCGTTGGGTTAGCAACTAATGAAAAACTGTTTTTT	CSVGLATNEKLFF
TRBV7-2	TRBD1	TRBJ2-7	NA	TGTGCCAGCAGCTTAGTGGGACAGGGGGTGTACGAGCAGTACTTC	CASSLVGQGVYEQYF
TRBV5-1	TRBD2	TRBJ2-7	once	TGCGCCAGCAGCTTGGGGCTAGCGGTCGAGCAGTACTTC	CASSLGLAVEQYF
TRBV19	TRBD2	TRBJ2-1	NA	TGTGCCAGTAGTATAGGTCTTGAGGGGAGGGGCTCCTACAATGAGCAGTTCTTC	CASSIGLEGRGSYNEQFF
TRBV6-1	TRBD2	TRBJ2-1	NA	TGTGCCAGCAGAAGGCGGGAGGGCAATGAGCAGTTCTTC	CASRRREGNEQFF
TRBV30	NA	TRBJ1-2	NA	TGTGCCTGGAGGAGAGTGGGGAACGTGAACTATGGCTACACCTTC	CAWRRVGNVNYGYTF
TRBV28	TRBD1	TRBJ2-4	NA	TGTGCCAGCAGTCCTCGCTTCCGACAGGGCCGAGACATTCAGTACTTC	CASSPRFRQGRDIQYF